Listed below are T cell receptor beta chains from one sample, sequenced in a study of blood T cell repertoires in COVID-19. TCRdb's copy holds only in-frame clones and misses some; the assay was immunoSEQ multiplex PCR. The table includes 60,000 or so clones, approximately 91% detected once. Sequencing input: peripheral blood. All receptors derive from a woman aged 55-75 years with active COVID-19. The CDR3 runs from the conserved cysteine through the conserved F or W. D genes are given only for firm matches. A clone size is listed for some rows: how often the clone was seen (once, few, many), or a class if it is expanded.

size: NA
J: TRBJ2-7
V: TRBV6-5
D: NA
CDR3: CASREAGDYEQYF
DNA: TGTGCCAGCCGCGAGGCAGGGGACTACGAGCAGTACTTC

size: NA
J: TRBJ1-2
V: TRBV6-5
D: NA
CDR3: CASRPREGSFYTF
DNA: TGTGCCAGCAGGCCCCGGGAGGGGAGTTTCTACACCTTC

size: NA
J: TRBJ1-4
V: TRBV5-1
D: NA
CDR3: CASSLGTPGREKLFF
DNA: TGCGCCAGCAGCTTGGGGACACCTGGACGTGAAAAACTGTTTTTT

size: NA
J: TRBJ2-5
V: TRBV11-2
D: TRBD2
CDR3: CASSTYSGLETQYF
DNA: TGTGCCAGCAGCACCTATAGCGGGTTGGAGACCCAGTACTTC

size: NA
J: TRBJ2-3
V: TRBV7-9
D: NA
CDR3: CASSLARAGVSTDTQYF
DNA: TGTGCCAGCAGCTTAGCGCGGGCAGGGGTAAGCACAGATACGCAGTATTTT

size: NA
J: TRBJ2-2
V: TRBV20-1
D: NA
CDR3: CSASRNTGELFF
DNA: TGCAGTGCTAGTCGGAACACCGGGGAGCTGTTTTTT

size: NA
J: TRBJ1-6
V: TRBV3-1/TRBV3-2
D: NA
CDR3: CATQGGSDNSPLHF
DNA: TGTGCCACCCAGGGAGGGTCGGATAATTCACCCCTCCACTTT

size: NA
J: TRBJ2-7
V: TRBV5-1
D: NA
CDR3: CASSLVSGSSYEQYF
DNA: TGCGCCAGCAGCTTGGTGTCAGGCTCATCCTACGAGCAGTACTTC

size: NA
J: TRBJ1-6
V: TRBV27
D: TRBD1
CDR3: CASSLKQGKLNNSPLHF
DNA: TGTGCCAGCAGTTTAAAACAGGGGAAACTGAATAATTCACCCCTCCACTTT

size: NA
J: TRBJ1-6
V: TRBV30
D: NA
CDR3: CAWVTSSSYNSPLHF
DNA: TGTGCCTGGGTAACGTCCAGCTCCTATAATTCACCCCTCCACTTT

size: NA
J: TRBJ2-7
V: TRBV6-5
D: NA
CDR3: CASSYRGYSYEQYF
DNA: TGTGCCAGCAGTTACAGGGGGTACTCCTACGAGCAGTACTTC

size: NA
J: TRBJ2-3
V: TRBV6-5
D: TRBD2
CDR3: CASTAGGSDTQYF
DNA: TGTGCCAGCACTGCGGGGGGCTCAGATACGCAGTATTTT

size: few
J: TRBJ1-6
V: TRBV7-9
D: NA
CDR3: CASSGGSSYNSPLHF
DNA: TGTGCCAGCAGCGGGGGGAGCTCCTATAATTCACCCCTCCACTTT

size: NA
J: TRBJ1-1
V: TRBV19
D: NA
CDR3: CASKFSGDTEAFF
DNA: TGTGCCAGTAAGTTTTCAGGGGACACTGAAGCTTTCTTT

size: once
J: TRBJ1-5
V: TRBV2
D: NA
CDR3: CASKGDGNQPQHF
DNA: TGTGCCAGCAAGGGGGACGGAAATCAGCCCCAGCATTTT

size: NA
J: TRBJ2-3
V: TRBV7-9
D: TRBD2
CDR3: CASSLGGIAGGPADTQYF
DNA: TGTGCCAGCAGCTTAGGCGGGATAGCGGGGGGGCCGGCAGATACGCAGTATTTT

size: NA
J: TRBJ1-2
V: TRBV5-3
D: TRBD1
CDR3: CARSLMIRRDRGYGYTF
DNA: TGTGCCAGAAGCTTAATGATTCGGCGGGACAGGGGCTATGGCTACACCTTC

size: NA
J: TRBJ1-1
V: TRBV5-1
D: NA
CDR3: CASWRDTEAFF
DNA: TGCGCCAGTTGGCGGGACACTGAAGCTTTCTTT

size: NA
J: TRBJ2-1
V: TRBV4-3
D: TRBD1
CDR3: CASSQTGASYNEQFF
DNA: TGCGCCAGCAGCCAAACAGGGGCCTCATACAATGAGCAGTTCTTC

size: once
J: TRBJ1-2
V: TRBV5-4
D: TRBD1
CDR3: CASSLVGRQGDQSGYTF
DNA: TGTGCCAGCAGCTTGGTGGGGCGACAGGGGGACCAAAGTGGCTACACCTTC

size: once
J: TRBJ2-6
V: TRBV4-3
D: NA
CDR3: CASSQDLGVAGANVLTF
DNA: TGCGCCAGCAGCCAAGATTTAGGGGTGGCTGGGGCCAACGTCCTGACTTTC

size: NA
J: TRBJ2-1
V: TRBV14
D: NA
CDR3: CASSRGTVGEEQFF
DNA: TGTGCCAGCAGCCGCGGGACGGTGGGGGAAGAGCAGTTCTTC

size: NA
J: TRBJ2-3
V: TRBV5-6
D: NA
CDR3: CASSLGGSTDTQYF
DNA: TGTGCCAGCAGCTTGGGAGGGAGCACAGATACGCAGTATTTT

size: NA
J: TRBJ2-5
V: TRBV6-5
D: NA
CDR3: CASSYGEQLQETQYF
DNA: TGTGCCAGCAGTTACGGGGAGCAGCTACAAGAGACCCAGTACTTC

size: NA
J: TRBJ2-3
V: TRBV20-1
D: TRBD2
CDR3: CSASRGLAGATDTQYF
DNA: TGCAGTGCTAGTAGGGGACTAGCGGGGGCCACAGATACGCAGTATTTT

size: NA
J: TRBJ1-4
V: TRBV19
D: NA
CDR3: CASSRQAGGANEKLFF
DNA: TGTGCCAGTAGCCGACAGGCGGGTGGGGCTAATGAAAAACTGTTTTTT

size: NA
J: TRBJ2-7
V: TRBV11-2
D: NA
CDR3: CASSSIRERQDNYEQYF
DNA: TGTGCCAGCAGCTCCATACGAGAGAGACAGGACAACTACGAGCAGTACTTC

size: NA
J: TRBJ1-1
V: TRBV9
D: TRBD1
CDR3: CASSPGTAEAFF
DNA: TGTGCCAGCAGCCCGGGGACAGCTGAAGCTTTCTTT

size: NA
J: TRBJ2-4
V: TRBV19
D: NA
CDR3: CASSMRQGGGIQYF
DNA: TGTGCCAGTAGTATGAGGCAGGGCGGCGGCATTCAGTACTTC

size: NA
J: TRBJ1-1
V: TRBV5-4
D: TRBD1
CDR3: CASSLISGTGYTEAFF
DNA: TGTGCCAGCAGCTTAATTTCCGGGACAGGCTACACTGAAGCTTTCTTT

size: NA
J: TRBJ2-6
V: TRBV27
D: NA
CDR3: CARAACSGANVLTF
DNA: TGTGCCAGAGCCGCGTGTTCTGGGGCCAACGTCCTGACTTTC

size: NA
J: TRBJ2-3
V: TRBV7-3
D: NA
CDR3: CASSRGIPTDTQYF
DNA: TGTGCCAGCAGTCGCGGGATACCCACAGATACGCAGTATTTT

size: NA
J: TRBJ2-7
V: TRBV29-1
D: NA
CDR3: CSVEVNRDLRAQYF
DNA: TGCAGCGTTGAAGTCAACCGGGATCTACGAGCGCAGTACTTC

size: NA
J: TRBJ1-2
V: TRBV21-1
D: NA
CDR3: CVDSDYGYTF
DNA: TGTGTCGACAGTGACTATGGCTACACCTTC

size: NA
J: TRBJ1-1
V: TRBV6-5
D: NA
CDR3: CASSLQGGGNTEAFF
DNA: TGTGCCAGCAGTCTCCAAGGGGGGGGGAACACTGAAGCTTTCTTT

size: NA
J: TRBJ2-1
V: TRBV7-3
D: NA
CDR3: CASSLGTAAHEQFF
DNA: TGTGCCAGCAGCTTGGGAACAGCGGCCCATGAGCAGTTCTTC

size: once
J: TRBJ1-2
V: TRBV29-1
D: TRBD1
CDR3: CSVDGTENDYGYTF
DNA: TGCAGCGTTGACGGGACAGAGAACGACTATGGCTACACCTTC

size: NA
J: TRBJ1-6
V: TRBV2
D: NA
CDR3: CASSLRDMYSPLHF
DNA: TGTGCCAGCAGCCTACGGGACATGTATTCACCCCTCCACTTT

size: NA
J: TRBJ2-7
V: TRBV11-3
D: NA
CDR3: CASSPGHSYEQYF
DNA: TGTGCCAGCAGCCCGGGACACTCCTACGAGCAGTACTTC

size: NA
J: TRBJ2-2
V: TRBV2
D: NA
CDR3: CASSGQNTGELFF
DNA: TGTGCCAGCAGTGGACAGAACACCGGGGAGCTGTTTTTT

size: NA
J: TRBJ2-7
V: TRBV3-1/TRBV3-2
D: TRBD2
CDR3: CASSPQSGGAGYEQYF
DNA: TGTGCCAGCAGCCCACAGAGCGGGGGGGCCGGCTACGAGCAGTACTTC

size: NA
J: TRBJ1-4
V: TRBV18
D: TRBD1
CDR3: CASSPSQGAGEKLFF
DNA: TGTGCCAGCTCACCCTCACAGGGGGCGGGTGAAAAACTGTTTTTT

size: once
J: TRBJ1-2
V: TRBV11-2
D: NA
CDR3: CASSQAGGGTRNYGYTF
DNA: TGTGCCAGCAGCCAGGCGGGAGGGGGGACTCGTAACTATGGCTACACCTTC

size: NA
J: TRBJ2-7
V: TRBV5-6
D: TRBD2
CDR3: CASSLTASGEYSYEQYF
DNA: TGTGCCAGCAGCCTGACGGCTAGCGGGGAATACTCCTACGAGCAGTACTTC

size: once
J: TRBJ1-2
V: TRBV6-1
D: NA
CDR3: CASSEERVPIGNTF
DNA: TGTGCCAGCAGTGAAGAGAGGGTCCCGATAGGAAACACCTTC

size: NA
J: TRBJ1-4
V: TRBV2
D: NA
CDR3: CASTEPPVLAGAEKLFF
DNA: TGTGCCAGCACCGAGCCCCCCGTCTTGGCAGGGGCTGAAAAACTGTTTTTT

size: NA
J: TRBJ2-3
V: TRBV10-3
D: NA
CDR3: CAISTKQGGVPDTQYF
DNA: TGTGCCATCAGCACCAAACAGGGGGGGGTACCTGATACGCAGTATTTT

size: NA
J: TRBJ1-1
V: TRBV5-1
D: TRBD1
CDR3: CASSADRGRTEAFF
DNA: TGCGCCAGCAGCGCGGACAGGGGGCGAACTGAAGCTTTCTTT

size: NA
J: TRBJ2-1
V: TRBV6-4
D: TRBD2
CDR3: CASSATSGGYNEQFF
DNA: TGTGCCAGCAGTGCTACTAGCGGGGGGTACAATGAGCAGTTCTTC

size: NA
J: TRBJ2-5
V: TRBV6-5
D: TRBD2
CDR3: CASSPAGVGETQYF
DNA: TGTGCCAGCTCTCCAGCGGGGGTGGGAGAGACCCAGTACTTC

size: NA
J: TRBJ2-1
V: TRBV27
D: TRBD1
CDR3: CASRTGTGSYNEQFF
DNA: TGTGCCAGCAGAACCGGGACAGGGTCCTACAATGAGCAGTTCTTC

size: once
J: TRBJ2-3
V: TRBV7-2
D: NA
CDR3: CASSFDRDTQYF
DNA: TGTGCCAGCAGCTTCGACAGGGATACGCAGTATTTT

size: NA
J: TRBJ2-2
V: TRBV23-1
D: NA
CDR3: CASSQYRVPNTGELFF
DNA: TGCGCCAGCAGTCAATACAGGGTGCCGAACACCGGGGAGCTGTTTTTT

size: NA
J: TRBJ2-6
V: TRBV7-9
D: NA
CDR3: CASSLGGSGGANVLTF
DNA: TGTGCCAGCAGCTTAGGAGGGAGTGGTGGGGCCAACGTCCTGACTTTC

size: few
J: TRBJ1-2
V: TRBV2
D: TRBD1
CDR3: CASRSPGQGNNGYTF
DNA: TGTGCCAGCAGGAGTCCGGGACAGGGAAACAATGGCTACACCTTC

size: NA
J: TRBJ1-4
V: TRBV6-5
D: TRBD1
CDR3: CASSLTGAKNEKLFF
DNA: TGTGCCAGCAGCCTAACAGGGGCGAAGAATGAAAAACTGTTTTTT

size: NA
J: TRBJ2-5
V: TRBV3-1/TRBV3-2
D: NA
CDR3: CASSHQQETQYF
DNA: TGTGCCAGCAGCCATCAGCAAGAGACCCAGTACTTC

size: NA
J: TRBJ2-1
V: TRBV5-1
D: NA
CDR3: CASSPRVGSGEYNEQFF
DNA: TGCGCCAGCAGCCCGCGAGTCGGGTCGGGGGAGTACAATGAGCAGTTCTTC

size: NA
J: TRBJ2-1
V: TRBV5-5
D: TRBD2
CDR3: CASSLLSAGVNNEQFF
DNA: TGTGCCAGCAGCTTACTGTCGGCGGGGGTAAACAATGAGCAGTTCTTC

size: NA
J: TRBJ1-2
V: TRBV3-1/TRBV3-2
D: NA
CDR3: CASSQRGIYGYTF
DNA: TGTGCCAGCAGCCAAAGGGGCATCTATGGCTACACCTTC